These 18 T cell receptor beta chains were all obtained from the same sample, sequenced in a study of T cells after yellow fever vaccination. TCRdb used MiXCR to reprocess the 5' RACE reads, holding one entry per CDR3 protein. Of 450,000 to 600,000 distinct CDR3 sequences listed, about 17% are singletons. The starting material was PBMCs, obtained 5 days after the first yellow fever vaccination. These TCRs come from a man aged 18-30 years who received the YFV17D yellow fever vaccine.

The J gene is TRBJ2-2, the V gene TRBV7-9; D is perhaps TRBD1 (6 bases). V dropped 5 bases and J dropped 6 bases, with 13 bases sitting between them. The CDR3 contains 14 residues. CDR1 is SEHNR, CDR2 FQNEAQ, per germline (reference sequence). CDR3: CASSTEGHPGELFF. CDR3 DNA sequence: TGTGCCAGCAGCACAGAGGGACACCCCGGGGAGCTGTTTTTT.

The V call is TRBV6-5, the J call TRBJ2-5, with D unclear. The CDR3 has 14 amino acids. Trimming took 4 bases from V and 2 from J, leaving 11 bases between them. Germline values: CDR1 MNHEY, CDR2 SVGAGI. The CDR3: CASSSPWKQETQYF. In nucleotides, the CDR3 is TGTGCCAGCAGTTCCCCATGGAAACAAGAGACCCAGTACTTC.

J is TRBJ2-2 and V is TRBV20-1; D is uncertain. This CDR3 has 14 residues. The V gene lost 0 bases and the J gene lost 1 base, with 6 bases spanning the gap. Germline loops: CDR1 DFQATT, CDR2 SNEGSKA (reference sequence). The chain's CDR3 is CSARDPLNTGELFF. Written as DNA, the CDR3 is TGCAGTGCTAGAGACCCCCTGAACACCGGGGAGCTGTTTTTT.

The chain links TRBV7-8 to TRBJ2-2, with 10 bases lining up with TRBD1. The germline gives CDR1 SGHVS, CDR2 FQNEAQ. V lost 5 bases and J lost 2; bases outside the gene matches: 11. CDR3 size: 18 residues. The CDR3 loop reads CASSRTGTGAVNTGELFF. DNA for the CDR3: TGTGCCAGCAGCCGCACCGGGACAGGGGCCGTAAACACCGGGGAGCTGTTTTTT.

V and J are TRBV19 and TRBJ1-5, with 8 positions matching TRBD1. The CDR3 covers 16 residues. Germline-derived CDR1 and CDR2 are LNHDA and SQIVND (reference sequence). The ends lost 5 bases at V and 0 bases at J; junction bases unmatched: 6. This CDR3 reads CASSSAGGFSNQPQHF. Here the CDR3 DNA reads TGTGCCAGTAGTTCGGCAGGGGGCTTTAGCAATCAGCCCCAGCATTTT.

This clonotype occurred many times. The chain recombines TRBV5-1 with TRBJ2-7; D is uncertain. CDR3 length: 12 amino acids. Trimming took 0 bases from V and 4 from J, leaving 5 bases between them. Germline V lookup: CDR1 SGHRS, CDR2 YFSETQ. The CDR3 loop is CASSLEGYEQYV. As DNA, the CDR3 is TGCGCCAGCAGCTTGGAGGGATACGAGCAGTACGTC.

The chain joins TRBV7-2 to TRBJ1-2; no clear D gene. V lost 2 bases, J lost 5 bases, and 6 bases lay in between. This CDR3 has 12 amino acids. Germline V gene sequence: CDR1 SGHTA, CDR2 FQGNSA. The CDR3 DNA reads TGTGCCAGCAGCTTATCTGTATATGGCTACACCTTC. It is translated as CASSLSVYGYTF. The full variable domain, rest sourced from reference TRBV7-2 and TRBJ1-2, is GAGVSQSPSNKVTEKGKDVELRCDPISGHTALYWYRQSLGQGLEFLIYFQGNSAPDKSGLPSDRFSAERTGGSVSTLTIQRTQQEDSAVYLCASSLSVYGYTFGSGTRLTVV.

This clonotype has more than one count but fewer than ten. The V and J genes are TRBV5-1 and TRBJ1-2; 10 bases are a match to TRBD1. Trimming cost V 4 bases and J 0 bases; bases outside gene matches: 12. Germline V gives CDR1 SGHRS, CDR2 YFSETQ. CDR3 length: 18 amino acids. The DNA for the CDR3 is TGCGCCAGCAGCCCGCAATGGGGACAGGGGTCCGCTAACTATGGCTACACCTTC. Its translation: CASSPQWGQGSANYGYTF.

The rearrangement uses TRBV7-9 and TRBJ2-1; TRBD2 matches at 10 bases. The CDR3 is 15 amino acids. Germline V lookup: CDR1 SEHNR, CDR2 FQNEAQ (reference sequence). Unmatched junction bases numbered 8, after V lost 5 bases and J lost 7 bases. In DNA form, the CDR3 reads TGTGCCAGCAGCCACTTAGCGGGGGGTCAAAATGAGCAGTTCTTC. Translation gives CASSHLAGGQNEQFF.

The chain links TRBV9 to TRBJ2-2; 8 bases line up with TRBD1. This CDR3 contains 17 residues. With V trimmed by 4 bases and J by 1 base, 9 bases remained unmatched. Germline V gives CDR1 SGDLS, CDR2 YYNGEE. Here the CDR3 DNA reads TGTGCCAGCAGCAGGCACCCGGGACAGGTGAACACCGGGGAGCTGTTTTTT. Translated: CASSRHPGQVNTGELFF.

The chain links TRBV20-1 to TRBJ2-5; 9 nucleotides align to TRBD2. V trimming: 0 bases; J trimming: 5 bases; junction bases outside the gene matches: 7. The CDR3 consists of 15 residues. CDR1 and CDR2 from the germline V gene are DFQATT and SNEGSKA (reference sequence). CDR3 protein: CSARDSGGAGETQYF. Written as DNA, the CDR3 is TGCAGTGCTAGAGATAGCGGGGGTGCGGGGGAGACCCAGTACTTC.

This clonotype has a handful of counts. The chain employs TRBV7-9 and TRBJ1-2; 8 bases fit TRBD1. The trim removed 5 bases at V and 5 bases at J, leaving 7 bases unmatched. This CDR3 region has 14 residues. The germline V gene encodes CDR1 SEHNR and CDR2 FQNEAQ (reference sequence). The CDR3 nucleotides are TGTGCCAGCAGCACCCCAGGGGGCGAATATGGCTACACCTTC. Encoded protein: CASSTPGGEYGYTF.

This clonotype was found a few times. V is TRBV18 and J is TRBJ2-5; D is undetermined. CDR3 length equals 14 residues. Trimming shortened V by 1 base and J by 7 bases, and 13 bases separated the two germline ends. Germline V lookup: CDR1 KGHSH, CDR2 LQKENI. The CDR3 coding sequence is TGTGCCAGCTCACCACGTAACCTCTTCGGGACCCAGTACTTC. Amino acids: CASSPRNLFGTQYF.

This clonotype was picked up a small number of times. The chain carries TRBV20-1 and TRBJ2-7, with a possible D match to TRBD2 (6 bases). This CDR3 contains 12 residues. The V gene lost 1 base and the J gene lost 6 bases, with 10 bases spanning the gap. Germline lookup yields CDR1 DFQATT and CDR2 SNEGSKA (reference sequence). This CDR3 is CSARGGEFEQYV. CDR3 sequence (DNA): TGCAGTGCTAGAGGGGGGGAGTTCGAGCAGTACGTC.

In its sample, this clonotype was seen a few times. V is TRBV4-3 and J is TRBJ1-6; TRBD1 aligns across 7 bases. The CDR3 has 16 amino acids. Per the germline V gene, CDR1 is LGHNA and CDR2 is YSLEER. Losses at the gene ends were 0 bases for V and 9 bases for J; bases not matched to a gene: 8. The CDR3 region has the DNA TGCGCCAGCAGCCAAGATCTCCCCAGGGACAGTTCACCCCTCCACTTT. Translated, it gives CASSQDLPRDSSPLHF.

This clonotype was seen repeatedly, ten times or more. The J gene is TRBJ1-5, the V gene TRBV19, with D uncertain. The CDR3 runs 14 residues. The germline V and J ends were trimmed by 3 bases and 5 bases, with 11 bases remaining between them. CDR1 LNHDA and CDR2 SQIVND come from the germline V gene (reference sequence). The CDR3 loop reads CASSISRRDQPQHF. The DNA of the CDR3 is TGTGCCAGTAGTATCTCCAGGAGGGATCAGCCCCAGCATTTT.

This sequence joins TRBV12-5 and TRBJ1-1, with D perhaps TRBD1 (5 bases). V was clipped by 2 bases and J by 4 bases, with 11 bases between them. The CDR3 has 14 residues. Germline V gene lookup returns CDR1 LGHNT and CDR2 FRNRAP. The CDR3 DNA sequence: TGTGCTAGTGGTTTGATTGGGGGGAGCACTGAAGCTTTCTTT. This translates into CASGLIGGSTEAFF.

This chain links TRBV5-1 with TRBJ2-5; D not resolved. There are 14 residues in the CDR3. Looked up from germline, CDR1 is SGHRS and CDR2 is YFSETQ. The V end lost 0 bases, the J end lost 4 bases, and 10 bases lay between the germline ends. CDR3 in DNA: TGCGCCAGCAGCTTGGTGGTGCCAGTAGAGACCCAGTACTTC. Protein: CASSLVVPVETQYF.